These T cell receptor beta chains were read from a single sample in a study of control samples from healthy donors and cancer patients. The repertoire was sequenced with immunoSEQ multiplex PCR; TCRdb's copy has only in-frame clones and lacks some. The repertoire has 150,000 to 200,000 clones, about nine tenths of them found once; the top ten carry about 2.1%. The specimen was blood. The receptors stem from a woman in her thirties or forties in good health. Each CDR3 is given with its conserved first and last residue. The order of the fields is V gene, J gene, clone size, D gene, CDR3 protein, CDR3 DNA. D genes are given only for firm matches. Clone size is given for some rows only: seen once, a few or many times, or a class if the clone is expanded.

v_gene: TRBV27; j_gene: TRBJ1-1; abundance: -; d_gene: TRBD1; CDR3aa: CASSLTGLGTEAFF; CDR3nt: TGTGCCAGCAGTTTGACAGGGTTGGGCACTGAAGCTTTCTTT
v_gene: TRBV5-1; j_gene: TRBJ1-3; abundance: -; d_gene: -; CDR3aa: CASSLKAGIPGNTIYF; CDR3nt: TGCGCCAGCAGCTTGAAGGCCGGGATCCCTGGAAACACCATATATTTT
v_gene: TRBV7-9; j_gene: TRBJ1-2; abundance: -; d_gene: -; CDR3aa: CASEAGPKINYGYTF; CDR3nt: TGTGCCAGCGAGGCAGGGCCGAAGATAAACTATGGCTACACCTTC
v_gene: TRBV5-1; j_gene: TRBJ2-4; abundance: once; d_gene: TRBD1; CDR3aa: CASSLAGGQDIQYF; CDR3nt: TGCGCCAGCAGCTTGGCAGGGGGCCAGGACATTCAGTACTTC
v_gene: TRBV9; j_gene: TRBJ1-2; abundance: -; d_gene: TRBD1; CDR3aa: CASSDGRDRRSAYGYTF; CDR3nt: TGTGCCAGCAGCGACGGACGGGACAGGAGATCCGCGTATGGCTACACCTTC
v_gene: TRBV19; j_gene: TRBJ2-1; abundance: -; d_gene: TRBD2; CDR3aa: CASSPGDYGNEQFF; CDR3nt: TGTGCCAGTAGTCCTGGGGACTACGGTAATGAGCAGTTCTTC
v_gene: TRBV6-5; j_gene: TRBJ2-2; abundance: -; d_gene: -; CDR3aa: CASSYLNVGGELFF; CDR3nt: TGTGCCAGCAGTTACCTGAACGTGGGCGGGGAGCTGTTTTTT
v_gene: TRBV29-1; j_gene: TRBJ2-3; abundance: -; d_gene: -; CDR3aa: CSVEPAGASTDTQYF; CDR3nt: TGCAGCGTTGAGCCCGCTGGCGCCTCCACAGATACGCAGTATTTT
v_gene: TRBV19; j_gene: TRBJ2-1; abundance: -; d_gene: -; CDR3aa: CASSNGAADEQFF; CDR3nt: TGTGCCAGTAGTAACGGGGCGGCCGATGAGCAGTTCTTC
v_gene: TRBV21-1; j_gene: TRBJ1-1; abundance: -; d_gene: -; CDR3aa: CASSKRTDNTEAFF; CDR3nt: TGTGCCAGCAGCAAAAGGACAGATAACACTGAAGCTTTCTTT
v_gene: TRBV20-1; j_gene: TRBJ2-1; abundance: -; d_gene: TRBD2; CDR3aa: CSASSLGLASYNEQFF; CDR3nt: TGCAGTGCTAGTAGTTTGGGACTAGCGTCCTACAATGAGCAGTTCTTC
v_gene: TRBV5-5; j_gene: TRBJ1-1; abundance: -; d_gene: -; CDR3aa: CASSLDESEAFF; CDR3nt: TGTGCCAGCAGCTTGGACGAGTCTGAAGCTTTCTTT
v_gene: TRBV4-2; j_gene: TRBJ2-2; abundance: -; d_gene: -; CDR3aa: CASSQVYGTGELFF; CDR3nt: TGTGCCAGCAGCCAAGTTTACGGCACCGGGGAGCTGTTTTTT
v_gene: TRBV15; j_gene: TRBJ1-1; abundance: -; d_gene: -; CDR3aa: CATSSDLGGKTEAFF; CDR3nt: TGTGCCACCAGCAGCGACCTAGGGGGAAAGACTGAAGCTTTCTTT
v_gene: TRBV4-1; j_gene: TRBJ1-3; abundance: -; d_gene: -; CDR3aa: CASSHDPTDGNTIYF; CDR3nt: TGCGCCAGCAGCCATGATCCGACGGATGGAAACACCATATATTTT
v_gene: TRBV7-3; j_gene: TRBJ1-1; abundance: -; d_gene: -; CDR3aa: CASSSGQNTEAFF; CDR3nt: TGTGCCAGCAGCTCCGGACAGAACACTGAAGCTTTCTTT
v_gene: TRBV3-1/TRBV3-2; j_gene: TRBJ1-1; abundance: -; d_gene: -; CDR3aa: CASSQGVVDTEAFF; CDR3nt: TGTGCCAGCAGCCAGGGGGTGGTCGACACTGAAGCTTTCTTT
v_gene: TRBV6-5; j_gene: TRBJ2-5; abundance: -; d_gene: -; CDR3aa: CASSYPSAETQYF; CDR3nt: TGTGCCAGCAGTTACCCTAGCGCAGAGACCCAGTACTTC
v_gene: TRBV12-2; j_gene: TRBJ2-2; abundance: -; d_gene: -; CDR3aa: CASSGRGYGELFF; CDR3nt: TGTGCAAGTAGCGGGCGGGGATACGGGGAGCTGTTTTTT
v_gene: TRBV19; j_gene: TRBJ1-5; abundance: -; d_gene: -; CDR3aa: CASSIVLGNQPQHF; CDR3nt: TGTGCCAGTAGTATAGTTTTGGGGAACCAGCCCCAGCATTTT
v_gene: TRBV18; j_gene: TRBJ1-2; abundance: -; d_gene: TRBD1; CDR3aa: CASSPAGTGYGYTF; CDR3nt: TGTGCCAGCTCACCAGCCGGGACAGGGTATGGCTACACCTTC
v_gene: TRBV5-1; j_gene: TRBJ2-5; abundance: -; d_gene: -; CDR3aa: CASSSGMDQETQYF; CDR3nt: TGCGCCAGCAGCTCCGGGATGGACCAAGAGACCCAGTACTTC
v_gene: TRBV14; j_gene: TRBJ1-1; abundance: -; d_gene: -; CDR3aa: CASSQGTGMNTEAFF; CDR3nt: TGTGCCAGCAGCCAAGGCACAGGGATGAACACTGAAGCTTTCTTT
v_gene: TRBV13; j_gene: TRBJ2-6; abundance: -; d_gene: -; CDR3aa: CASSMNSGANVLTF; CDR3nt: TGTGCCAGCAGCATGAACTCTGGGGCCAACGTCCTGACTTTC
v_gene: TRBV5-4; j_gene: TRBJ2-6; abundance: -; d_gene: -; CDR3aa: CASSFQFPGANVLTF; CDR3nt: TGTGCCAGCAGCTTTCAATTTCCTGGAGCCAACGTCCTGACTTTC
v_gene: TRBV6-2/TRBV6-3; j_gene: TRBJ2-5; abundance: -; d_gene: TRBD2; CDR3aa: CASSQTRLAPSETQYF; CDR3nt: TGTGCCAGCAGTCAAACTCGACTAGCGCCCTCAGAGACCCAGTACTTC
v_gene: TRBV12-3/TRBV12-4; j_gene: TRBJ1-6; abundance: -; d_gene: -; CDR3aa: CASSLSGEPPLHF; CDR3nt: TGTGCCAGCAGTCTCAGTGGAGAGCCACCCCTCCACTTT
v_gene: TRBV5-1; j_gene: TRBJ1-1; abundance: -; d_gene: -; CDR3aa: CASSLVVGMNTEAFF; CDR3nt: TGCGCCAGCAGCTTGGTTGTAGGGATGAACACTGAAGCTTTCTTT
v_gene: TRBV2; j_gene: TRBJ1-1; abundance: -; d_gene: -; CDR3aa: CASSGGARTEAFF; CDR3nt: TGTGCCAGCAGTGGGGGGGCACGAACTGAAGCTTTCTTT
v_gene: TRBV7-9; j_gene: TRBJ2-3; abundance: once; d_gene: TRBD2; CDR3aa: CASSLIAGPTDTQYF; CDR3nt: TGTGCCAGCAGCTTAATAGCGGGTCCCACAGATACGCAGTATTTT
v_gene: TRBV7-9; j_gene: TRBJ1-2; abundance: few; d_gene: TRBD1; CDR3aa: CASSLAGGGGYTF; CDR3nt: TGTGCCAGCTCCCTTGCAGGGGGAGGTGGCTACACCTTC
v_gene: TRBV9; j_gene: TRBJ1-6; abundance: -; d_gene: -; CDR3aa: CASSPQEFGTLHF; CDR3nt: TGTGCCAGCAGCCCCCAGGAGTTTGGGACCCTCCACTTT
v_gene: TRBV6-5; j_gene: TRBJ1-6; abundance: -; d_gene: -; CDR3aa: CASSTGRNSPLHF; CDR3nt: TGTGCCAGCAGCACAGGGAGGAATTCACCCCTCCACTTT
v_gene: TRBV5-1; j_gene: TRBJ2-3; abundance: -; d_gene: TRBD2; CDR3aa: CARSLAAAGGDTDTQYF; CDR3nt: TGCGCCCGCAGCTTGGCCGCGGCGGGGGGGGACACAGATACGCAGTATTTT
v_gene: TRBV10-1; j_gene: TRBJ2-1; abundance: -; d_gene: TRBD1; CDR3aa: CASSATGGYNEQFF; CDR3nt: TGCGCCAGCAGTGCGACAGGGGGCTACAATGAGCAGTTCTTC
v_gene: TRBV19; j_gene: TRBJ1-1; abundance: few; d_gene: -; CDR3aa: CASSMGGLTEAFF; CDR3nt: TGTGCCAGTAGTATGGGGGGGTTGACTGAAGCTTTCTTT
v_gene: TRBV4-2; j_gene: TRBJ2-7; abundance: few; d_gene: TRBD2; CDR3aa: CASSQDPSGGAYEQYF; CDR3nt: TGTGCCAGCAGCCAAGACCCTAGCGGGGGGGCCTACGAGCAGTACTTC
v_gene: TRBV13; j_gene: TRBJ1-3; abundance: -; d_gene: -; CDR3aa: CASSLLASATIYF; CDR3nt: TGTGCCAGCAGCTTATTGGCATCGGCCACCATATATTTT
v_gene: TRBV6-5; j_gene: TRBJ2-7; abundance: -; d_gene: -; CDR3aa: CASRGDREAQYF; CDR3nt: TGTGCCAGCAGGGGCGACAGGGAGGCGCAGTACTTC